This T cell receptor beta chain emerged from a study of OX40 agonist ivuxolimab in advanced cancers. General study results and limits: Compared with CD4+, CD8+ T cells on average had more expanded clones.

The length of the CDR3 is 12 residues. Trimming at V came to 8 bases and at J to 0 bases, leaving 1 base not matched to a gene. Germline V gene lookup returns CDR1 MNHNY and CDR2 SVGAGI (reference sequence). TCRdb's copy holds only in-frame clones and misses some; the assay was immunoSEQ multiplex PCR. The sample lists 55,000 to 80,000 clones, around nine tenths seen once, with over 2% in the top ten. Drawing of blood for sampling happened at baseline, at cycle 4 day 1, and at cycle 7 day 1. As concerns this clone: The antigen remains unidentified.

This chain joins TRBV6-6 and TRBJ2-7; 7 nucleotides match TRBD1. The sample here was CD4+ or CD8+ T cells sorted from blood, taken in a trial of the OX40 agonist ivuxolimab. The receptor was isolated from an adult with an advanced solid tumor such as melanoma, head and neck, liver or kidney cancer. The CDR3 nucleotides are TGTGCCAGCGGGGACAGCTCCTACGAGCAGTACTTC. Translated, it gives CASGDSSYEQYF.